This is a list of T cell receptor beta chains from one sample in a study of blood T cell repertoires in COVID-19. Repertoires were generated with immunoSEQ multiplex PCR, while TCRdb's copy carries only in-frame clones and drops some. The sample shows approximately 100,000 clones, 85% of them seen only once. The specimen was peripheral blood. Receptors were obtained from a man aged 80 or over with acute or convalescent COVID-19. Both conserved end residues are part of each CDR3. D genes are given only for firm matches. Some rows have no size entry. The others give once, few or many, or a class for an expanded clone.

J gene | D gene | V gene | clone size | CDR3 protein | CDR3 DNA
TRBJ1-2 | TRBD1 | TRBV5-1 | . | CASSGGQGEWGNYGYTF | TGCGCCAGCAGCGGGGGACAGGGAGAATGGGGTAACTATGGCTACACCTTC
TRBJ2-3 | . | TRBV5-1 | . | CASSLGTGISTDTQYF | TGCGCCAGCAGCTTGGGTACAGGGATTAGCACAGATACGCAGTATTTT
TRBJ1-5 | TRBD1 | TRBV19 | . | CASGTGGVSNQPQHF | TGTGCCAGTGGGACAGGGGGTGTTAGCAATCAGCCCCAGCATTTT
TRBJ2-3 | TRBD2 | TRBV6-4 | . | CASSDSVAGVDTQYF | TGTGCCAGCAGTGACTCGGTAGCGGGAGTAGATACGCAGTATTTT
TRBJ1-6 | . | TRBV7-3 | . | CASRKRPSGDSPLHF | TGTGCCAGCAGAAAAAGGCCTTCCGGGGATTCACCCCTCCACTTT
TRBJ2-7 | TRBD1 | TRBV11-1 | . | CASRRDSSYEQYF | TGTGCCAGCAGAAGGGACAGCTCCTACGAGCAGTACTTC
TRBJ2-1 | TRBD2 | TRBV3-1/TRBV3-2 | . | CASSQVSSGASYNEQFF | TGTGCCAGCAGCCAAGTCTCTAGCGGGGCATCCTACAATGAGCAGTTCTTC
TRBJ2-5 | TRBD2 | TRBV6-1 | . | CASSEPAGGFETQYF | TGTGCCAGCAGTGAGCCTGCGGGGGGCTTTGAGACCCAGTACTTC
TRBJ1-1 | . | TRBV7-8 | . | CASSLLIRGRGEAFF | TGTGCCAGCAGCTTACTTATAAGGGGTAGGGGTGAAGCTTTCTTT
TRBJ1-5 | . | TRBV7-2 | . | CASSLSSQPQHF | TGTGCCAGCAGCTTATCCAGTCAGCCCCAGCATTTT
TRBJ2-5 | . | TRBV7-9 | . | CASSLATSAQETQYF | TGTGCCAGCAGCTTAGCAACAAGCGCCCAAGAGACCCAGTACTTC
TRBJ1-1 | TRBD1 | TRBV5-1 | . | CASSLETGGFTEAFF | TGCGCCAGCAGCTTGGAGACAGGGGGATTCACTGAAGCTTTCTTT
TRBJ2-7 | TRBD1 | TRBV28 | . | CASLQQGDEQYF | TGTGCCAGCCTACAACAGGGGGACGAGCAGTACTTC
TRBJ2-7 | TRBD1 | TRBV7-8 | . | CASRGTGFNEQYF | TGTGCCAGCAGAGGGACAGGGTTTAACGAGCAGTACTTC
TRBJ1-4 | . | TRBV19 | . | CASSFDRRGEKLFF | TGTGCCAGTAGTTTCGACAGAAGAGGTGAAAAACTGTTTTTT
TRBJ2-2 | . | TRBV5-4 | few | CASSSDRNTGELFF | TGTGCCAGCAGCTCGGACAGGAACACCGGGGAGCTGTTTTTT
TRBJ1-2 | TRBD1 | TRBV19 | once | CASKRTGLGYGYTF | TGTGCCAGCAAAAGGACAGGGTTAGGCTATGGCTACACCTTC
TRBJ1-1 | . | TRBV3-1/TRBV3-2 | . | CASSQGGGITEAFF | TGTGCCAGCAGCCAAGGGGGGGGTATCACTGAAGCTTTCTTT
TRBJ2-2 | . | TRBV5-6 | . | CASSLVGGANTGELFF | TGTGCCAGCAGCTTGGTGGGCGGGGCGAACACCGGGGAGCTGTTTTTT
TRBJ2-7 | . | TRBV4-1 | . | CASSQGLAEGEQYF | TGCGCCAGCAGCCAAGGTTTGGCGGAAGGCGAGCAGTACTTC
TRBJ2-3 | . | TRBV20-1 | . | CSGGLTDTQYF | TGCAGTGGAGGGCTCACAGATACGCAGTATTTT
TRBJ2-7 | . | TRBV6-6 | . | CASSMSGTFYEQYF | TGTGCCAGCAGTATGTCCGGGACATTCTACGAGCAGTACTTC
TRBJ2-3 | TRBD1 | TRBV5-1 | once | CASSLGTGVTTDTQYF | TGCGCCAGCAGCTTGGGGACAGGGGTGACGACAGATACGCAGTATTTT
TRBJ2-1 | . | TRBV7-9 | . | CASSSPDSRDNEQFF | TGTGCCAGCAGTTCCCCGGACTCCCGGGACAATGAGCAGTTCTTC
TRBJ2-6 | TRBD1 | TRBV7-3 | . | CASSFQGVISGANVLTF | TGTGCCAGCAGCTTCCAGGGGGTGATCTCTGGGGCCAACGTCCTGACTTTC
TRBJ2-7 | TRBD2 | TRBV7-2 | . | CASSSLGLAVYEQYF | TGTGCCAGCAGCTCCCTGGGACTAGCGGTCTACGAGCAGTACTTC
TRBJ1-5 | TRBD1 | TRBV28 | few | CATVPHRGRNQPQHF | TGTGCCACCGTACCCCACAGGGGACGGAATCAGCCCCAGCATTTT
TRBJ2-4 | . | TRBV5-1 | . | CASSLVVTGEGRSNIQYF | TGCGCCAGCAGCTTGGTGGTGACAGGGGAGGGTCGGTCAAACATTCAGTACTTC
TRBJ1-2 | . | TRBV9 | . | CASSVKQGNYGYTF | TGTGCCAGCAGCGTAAAACAGGGAAACTATGGCTACACCTTC
TRBJ2-5 | . | TRBV5-6 | . | CASSFVQAGQTQYF | TGTGCCAGCAGCTTTGTTCAGGCGGGACAGACCCAGTACTTC
TRBJ1-4 | . | TRBV19 | . | CASSPPAGVAGKLFF | TGTGCCAGTAGTCCTCCGGCGGGGGTCGCTGGAAAACTGTTTTTT
TRBJ1-5 | TRBD1 | TRBV4-2 | once | CASSQDRGDQPQHF | TGTGCCAGCAGCCAAGACAGGGGGGATCAGCCCCAGCATTTT
TRBJ2-5 | . | TRBV27 | . | CASRRNYETQYF | TGTGCCAGCAGGAGGAACTACGAGACCCAGTACTTC
TRBJ2-7 | TRBD2 | TRBV7-9 | . | CASSLSLAGGHEQYF | TGTGCCAGCAGCTTAAGTCTAGCGGGAGGCCACGAGCAGTACTTC
TRBJ2-7 | . | TRBV7-7 | . | CASSFERGYEQYF | TGTGCTAGCAGCTTCGAAAGGGGATACGAGCAGTACTTC
TRBJ2-7 | . | TRBV11-2 | few | CASSLGVGTSSYEQYF | TGTGCCAGCAGCTTAGGGGTGGGCACGTCTTCCTACGAGCAGTACTTC
TRBJ2-3 | TRBD2 | TRBV19 | once | CASSISGVAGSTDTQYF | TGTGCCAGTAGTATTTCGGGTGTAGCGGGTAGCACAGATACGCAGTATTTT
TRBJ1-1 | . | TRBV7-3 | . | CASSLSTGMNTEAFF | TGTGCCAGCAGCCTTTCGACAGGAATGAACACTGAAGCTTTCTTT
TRBJ2-7 | TRBD1 | TRBV4-3 | few | CASSQDLIGTGGYEQYF | TGCGCCAGCAGCCAAGATCTAATCGGGACAGGGGGCTACGAGCAGTACTTC
TRBJ1-2 | TRBD1 | TRBV5-4 | once | CASRPGGSQSYTF | TGTGCCAGCAGACCAGGGGGTTCTCAGAGCTACACCTTC
TRBJ1-3 | . | TRBV4-1 | . | CASSQEGAGPSSGNTIYF | TGCGCCAGCAGCCAAGAAGGGGCAGGCCCTAGCTCTGGAAACACCATATATTTT
TRBJ2-3 | TRBD1 | TRBV13 | . | CASSRDRVLALQYF | TGTGCCAGCAGCCGAGACAGGGTCCTAGCCTTGCAGTATTTT
TRBJ2-1 | TRBD1 | TRBV4-1 | . | CASSQDSGTGGYNEQFF | TGCGCCAGCAGCCAAGATTCCGGGACAGGGGGATACAATGAGCAGTTCTTC
TRBJ2-4 | TRBD2 | TRBV25-1 | . | CARTGRGLAKNIQYF | TGTGCCAGGACTGGGAGGGGCCTAGCCAAAAACATTCAGTACTTC
TRBJ2-6 | . | TRBV3-1/TRBV3-2 | . | CASSQVERTGANVLTF | TGTGCCAGCAGCCAAGTAGAGCGCACTGGGGCCAACGTCCTGACTTTC
TRBJ1-2 | . | TRBV10-2 | . | CASSDPPRGGRDGYTF | TGCGCCAGCAGTGACCCCCCTCGGGGGGGCAGGGATGGCTACACCTTC
TRBJ2-5 | TRBD2 | TRBV3-1/TRBV3-2 | . | CASRHLAGEETQYF | TGTGCCAGCAGGCACCTAGCGGGAGAAGAGACCCAGTACTTC
TRBJ2-7 | . | TRBV19 | . | CASSSQTSTHEQYF | TGTGCCAGTAGTTCTCAGACTAGTACCCACGAGCAGTACTTC
TRBJ2-3 | TRBD2 | TRBV5-6 | . | CASSWGTSGSTDTQYF | TGTGCCAGCAGCTGGGGGACTAGCGGGAGCACAGATACGCAGTATTTT
TRBJ1-3 | TRBD1 | TRBV4-2 | few | CASSHETQGAAGNTIYF | TGTGCCAGCAGCCACGAAACACAGGGGGCGGCTGGAAACACCATATATTTT
TRBJ2-3 | . | TRBV27 | . | CASSATGSSGNTDTQYF | TGTGCCAGCAGTGCCACGGGCAGTAGCGGCAACACAGATACGCAGTATTTT
TRBJ1-2 | . | TRBV6-5 | . | CASNPDSNYGYTF | TGTGCCAGCAACCCGGACAGTAACTATGGCTACACCTTC
TRBJ1-5 | . | TRBV19 | . | CASTTDGDRNQPQHF | TGTGCCAGTACCACCGACGGAGACCGCAATCAGCCCCAGCATTTT
TRBJ2-3 | . | TRBV3-1/TRBV3-2 | . | CASSQGGGVTDTQYF | TGTGCCAGCAGCCAAGGGGGCGGGGTCACAGATACGCAGTATTTT
TRBJ2-7 | . | TRBV6-2/TRBV6-3 | . | CASSYNSREQYF | TGTGCCAGCAGTTACAATTCCCGCGAGCAGTACTTC